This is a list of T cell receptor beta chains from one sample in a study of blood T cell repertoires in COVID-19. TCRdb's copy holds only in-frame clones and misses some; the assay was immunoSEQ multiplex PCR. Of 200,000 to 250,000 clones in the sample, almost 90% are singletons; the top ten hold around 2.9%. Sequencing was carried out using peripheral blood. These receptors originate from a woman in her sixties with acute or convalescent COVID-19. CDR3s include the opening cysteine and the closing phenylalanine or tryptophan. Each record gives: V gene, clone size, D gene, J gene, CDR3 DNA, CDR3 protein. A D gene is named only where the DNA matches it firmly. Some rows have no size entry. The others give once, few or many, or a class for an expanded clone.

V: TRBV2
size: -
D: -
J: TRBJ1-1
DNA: TGTGCCAGCAGTGATGGGCGGGGGGCGGATGAAGCTTTCTTT
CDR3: CASSDGRGADEAFF

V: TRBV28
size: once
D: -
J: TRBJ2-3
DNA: TGTGCCAGCAGTTACATCCGGGACACCGGTCCGGATACGCAGTATTTT
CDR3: CASSYIRDTGPDTQYF

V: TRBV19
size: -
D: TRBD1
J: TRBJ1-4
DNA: TGTGCCAGTAGTATAAGGGGACAGGGATATGAAAAACTGTTTTTT
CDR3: CASSIRGQGYEKLFF

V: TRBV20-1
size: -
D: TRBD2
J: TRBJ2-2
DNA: TGCAGTGCTAGTTTTGCGGGAGAAGGCACCGGGGAGCTGTTTTTT
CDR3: CSASFAGEGTGELFF

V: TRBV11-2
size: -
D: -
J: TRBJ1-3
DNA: TGTGCCAGCAGCATCACGGGCTCTGGAAACACCATATATTTT
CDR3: CASSITGSGNTIYF

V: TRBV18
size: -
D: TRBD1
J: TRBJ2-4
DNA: TGTGCCAGCTCACCTACGGACAGGGGAAACATTCAGTACTTC
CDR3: CASSPTDRGNIQYF

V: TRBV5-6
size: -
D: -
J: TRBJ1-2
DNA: TGTGCCAGCAGCTTATTGGGGGAGGATGGCTACACCTTC
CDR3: CASSLLGEDGYTF

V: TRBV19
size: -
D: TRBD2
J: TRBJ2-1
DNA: TGTGCCAGTAGTAGGGGACTCGGGGGGGCCCAGTTCTTC
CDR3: CASSRGLGGAQFF

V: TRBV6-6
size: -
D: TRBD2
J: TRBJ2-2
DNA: TGTGCCAGCAGCCGACCACTTAGCGGGAGGGCCACCGGGGAGCTGTTTTTT
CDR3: CASSRPLSGRATGELFF

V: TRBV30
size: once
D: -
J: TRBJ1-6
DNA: TGTGCCAGAACAGGCTCCTATAATTCACCCCTCCACTTT
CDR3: CARTGSYNSPLHF

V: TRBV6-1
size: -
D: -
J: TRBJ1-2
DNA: TGTGCCAGCAGTGAGGGGCAGCAGGGGTACTATGGCTACACCTTC
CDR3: CASSEGQQGYYGYTF

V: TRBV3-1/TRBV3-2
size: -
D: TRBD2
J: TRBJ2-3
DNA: TGTGCCAGCAGATACAGCGGGACCACAGATACGCAGTATTTT
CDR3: CASRYSGTTDTQYF

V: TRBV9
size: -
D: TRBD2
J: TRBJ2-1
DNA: TGTGCCAGCAGCGTAGACCCGGGGTCTCTAGCGGCCTACAATGAGCAGTTCTTC
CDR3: CASSVDPGSLAAYNEQFF

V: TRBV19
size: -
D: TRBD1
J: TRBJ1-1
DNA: TGTGCCAGTAGTGCGGGACAGGGGAACACTGAAGCTTTCTTT
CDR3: CASSAGQGNTEAFF

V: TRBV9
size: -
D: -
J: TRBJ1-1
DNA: TGTGCCAGCAGCGTAGATGGGGGGGACCAAGCTTTCTTT
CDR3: CASSVDGGDQAFF

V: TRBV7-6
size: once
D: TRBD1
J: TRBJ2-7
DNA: TGTGCCAGCAGCCAACAGGGGGCTGAGTACGAGCAGTACTTC
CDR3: CASSQQGAEYEQYF

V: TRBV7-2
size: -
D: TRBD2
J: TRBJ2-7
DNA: TGTGCCAGCAGCGCGACTAGCGGGAGGGCCGGGCAGTACTTC
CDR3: CASSATSGRAGQYF

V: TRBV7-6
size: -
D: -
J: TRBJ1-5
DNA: TGTGCCAGCAGCTTTGGAGGGTATAATCAGCCCCAGCATTTT
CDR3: CASSFGGYNQPQHF